This TCR beta chain was recovered during a study of T cells in Graves' hyperthyroidism and ophthalmopathy. Study-level results: Most expanded thyroid clonotypes above 0.001 also appeared in blood.

Diagnoses rested on clinical symptoms, serum thyroxine and TRAb, thyroid ultrasound and orbital computed tomography. TCR beta CDR3 regions were amplified from RNA. HTBI primers drove first-round RT-PCR of the TCR CDR3. From the multiplex PCR reads, TCRdb called clonotypes with MiXCR, one entry per CDR3 protein. The repertoire holds 750,000 to 900,000 distinct CDR3 sequences, around 39% seen once, with 7.5% to 9.5% in the top ten. The CDR3 totals 14 residues. CDR1 and CDR2 from the germline V gene are SGHAT and FQNNGV. The junction had 4 bases not matched to a gene; V was cut back by 5 bases and J by 6 bases. To note about this clonotype: No antigen is known for it.

This TCR was recovered from a man younger than 30 with Graves' hyperthyroidism. V and J are TRBV11-2 and TRBJ1-4, with 9 bases aligning to TRBD1. Source material: blood. CDR3 protein: CASSTGQGYEKLFF. The CDR3 DNA sequence: TGTGCCAGCAGCACGGGACAGGGCTATGAAAAACTGTTTTTT.